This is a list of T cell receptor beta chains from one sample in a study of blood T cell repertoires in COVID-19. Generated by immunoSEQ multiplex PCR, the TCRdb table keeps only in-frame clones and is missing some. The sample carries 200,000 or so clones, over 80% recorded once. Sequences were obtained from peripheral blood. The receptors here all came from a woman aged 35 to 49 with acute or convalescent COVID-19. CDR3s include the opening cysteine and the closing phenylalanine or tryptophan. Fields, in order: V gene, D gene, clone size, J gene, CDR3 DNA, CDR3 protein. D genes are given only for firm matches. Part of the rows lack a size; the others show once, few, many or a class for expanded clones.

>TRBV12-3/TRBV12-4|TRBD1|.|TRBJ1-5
TGTGCCAGCAGTTCAGACAGGGGCCAGCCCCAGCATTTT
CASSSDRGQPQHF
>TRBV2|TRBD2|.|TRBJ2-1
TGTGCCAGAAGCTCTAGCGGCAGCTCCTACAATGAGCAGTTCTTC
CARSSSGSSYNEQFF
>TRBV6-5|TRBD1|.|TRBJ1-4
TGTGCCAGCAGGACCGCAGGGGGCGAGCAGGAAAAACTGTTTTTT
CASRTAGGEQEKLFF
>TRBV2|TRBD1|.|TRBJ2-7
TGTGCCAGCTCAGGAAGGGACAGGGCAAGGCAGTACTTC
CASSGRDRARQYF
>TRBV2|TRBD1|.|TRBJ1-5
TGTGCCAGCAGGGCCGGGACAGGGAGAAATCAGCCCCAGCATTTT
CASRAGTGRNQPQHF
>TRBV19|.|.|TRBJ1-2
TGTGCCAGTAGCACCACTTACTATGGCTACACCTTC
CASSTTYYGYTF
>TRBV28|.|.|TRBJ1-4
TGTGCCAGCAGTTTTCAGGGCATTAATGAAAAACTGTTTTTT
CASSFQGINEKLFF
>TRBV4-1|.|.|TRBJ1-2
TGCGCCAGCAGCCACCATTCTAACTATGGCTACACCTTC
CASSHHSNYGYTF
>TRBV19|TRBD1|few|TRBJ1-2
TGTGCCAGTACCGATCGGACAGGCTATAACTATGGCTACACCTTC
CASTDRTGYNYGYTF
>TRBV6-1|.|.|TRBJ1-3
TGTGCCAGCAGTGAGTGGGGGGGCAGGGTTGGCCGAAACACCATATATTTT
CASSEWGGRVGRNTIYF
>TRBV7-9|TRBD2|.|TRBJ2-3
TGTGCCAGCAGCTCCGGAGGGGCGGGAGTCTTAGATACGCAGTATTTT
CASSSGGAGVLDTQYF
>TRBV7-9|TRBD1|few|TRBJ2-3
TGTGCCAGCAGCCCCGGGACAGTTACAGATACGCAGTATTTT
CASSPGTVTDTQYF
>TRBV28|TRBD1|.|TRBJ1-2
TGTGCCAGCAGTTTCGTGCCTAATCAGGGGGCCTATGGCTACACCTTC
CASSFVPNQGAYGYTF
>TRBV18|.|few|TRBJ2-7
TGTGCCAGCTCACCTCGGGGGAGCCTGTCCTACGAGCAGTACTTC
CASSPRGSLSYEQYF
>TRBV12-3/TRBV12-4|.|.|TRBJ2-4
TGTGCCAGCAGTTTCTCTACCCAGGACATTCAGTACTTC
CASSFSTQDIQYF
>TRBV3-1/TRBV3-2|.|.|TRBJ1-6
TGTGCCAGCAGCCAAACAGGGACCCTACACTTT
CASSQTGTLHF
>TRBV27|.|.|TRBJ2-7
TGTGCCAGCAGTGACCGACTGCATACCTACGAGCAGTACTTC
CASSDRLHTYEQYF
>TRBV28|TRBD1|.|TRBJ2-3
TGTGCCAGCAGTCGTGGACAGGGATTAGGGTCTAGCACAGATACGCAGTATTTT
CASSRGQGLGSSTDTQYF
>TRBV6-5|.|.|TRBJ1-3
TGTGCCAGCAGTTTTCGGGGAAACACCATATATTTT
CASSFRGNTIYF
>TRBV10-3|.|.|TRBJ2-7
TGTGCCATCAGTGAGTCACTAGGGCAGTACTTC
CAISESLGQYF
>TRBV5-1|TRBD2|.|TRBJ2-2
TGCGCCAGCAGCTTAGGCGGGAGTGGCGGGGAGCTGTTTTTT
CASSLGGSGGELFF
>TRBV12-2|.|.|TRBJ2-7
TGTGCAAGTCGCGACCTCGGGTCCGAGCAGTACTTC
CASRDLGSEQYF
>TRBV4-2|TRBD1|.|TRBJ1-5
TGTGCCAGCAGCCAAGAAGGGGGCACGGGCAATCAGCCCCAGCATTTT
CASSQEGGTGNQPQHF
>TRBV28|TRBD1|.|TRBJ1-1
TGTGCCAGCAGGCGTTTCTACACAGGGGCATACACTGAAGCTTTCTTT
CASRRFYTGAYTEAFF
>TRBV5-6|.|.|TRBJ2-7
TGTGCCAGCAGCAGTCCTACAGGGCTCTTCGAGCAGTACTTC
CASSSPTGLFEQYF
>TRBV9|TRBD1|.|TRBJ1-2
TGTGCCAGCAGGCCGAGGACAGGGTTCGGTGGCTACACCTTC
CASRPRTGFGGYTF
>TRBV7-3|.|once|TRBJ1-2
TGTGCCAGCAGCTTAACTGGGGCGCGGGGCGATGGCTACACCTTC
CASSLTGARGDGYTF
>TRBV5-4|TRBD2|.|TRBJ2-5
TGTGCCAGCAGCTTGGTGGGCGGGAGGGTCCGAGGGACCCAGTACTTC
CASSLVGGRVRGTQYF
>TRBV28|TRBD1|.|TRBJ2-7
TGTGCCAGCAGATTCGGACAGGAAGCCTACGAGCAGTACTTC
CASRFGQEAYEQYF
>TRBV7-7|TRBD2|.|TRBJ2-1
TGTGCTAGCAGCTTACTAGCGGGGGAGCCCCAGGGTGAGCAGTTCTTC
CASSLLAGEPQGEQFF
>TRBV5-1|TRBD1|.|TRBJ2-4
TGCGCCAGCAGCTTGGGGGACAGGGAAGGCAAAAACATTCAGTACTTC
CASSLGDREGKNIQYF
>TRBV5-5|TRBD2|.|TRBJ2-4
TGTGCCAGCAGCTTGTCGGCGGGGGTGAGCATTCAGTACTTC
CASSLSAGVSIQYF
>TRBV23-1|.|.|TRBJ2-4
TGCGCCAGCAGTCAATGGCCGACAACGACGCTAGCCAAAAACATTCAGTACTTC
CASSQWPTTTLAKNIQYF
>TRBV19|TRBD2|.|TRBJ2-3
TGTGCCAGTAGTTGGCAGCGGGACACAGATACGCAGTATTTT
CASSWQRDTDTQYF
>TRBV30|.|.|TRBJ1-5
TGTGCCTGGAGTAATGCGTGGTTATCCAATCAGCCCCAGCATTTT
CAWSNAWLSNQPQHF
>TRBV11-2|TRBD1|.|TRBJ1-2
TGTGCCAGCAGCTTACGACAGGGGGCCTATGGCTACACCTTC
CASSLRQGAYGYTF
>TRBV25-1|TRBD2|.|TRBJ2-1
TGTGCCAGCAGTGCCCCCGGGACTAGCTCTAATGAGCAGTTCTTC
CASSAPGTSSNEQFF
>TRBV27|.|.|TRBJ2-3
TGTGCCAGCAGTTCCTCACATGGCACAGATACGCAGTATTTT
CASSSSHGTDTQYF
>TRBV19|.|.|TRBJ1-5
TGTGCCAGTAGTAGCCGGGGCAATCAGCCCCAGCATTTT
CASSSRGNQPQHF
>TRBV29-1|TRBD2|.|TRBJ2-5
TGCAGCGTTCCCCTAGCGGTTCAGCAAGAGACCCAGTACTTC
CSVPLAVQQETQYF
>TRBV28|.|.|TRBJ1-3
TGTGCCAGCAGTGGAACAGGGTACTCTGGAAACACCATATATTTT
CASSGTGYSGNTIYF
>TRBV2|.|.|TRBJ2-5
TGTGCCTTGGGGTCCGGGACAACCTCCCAAGAGACCCAGTACTTC
CALGSGTTSQETQYF
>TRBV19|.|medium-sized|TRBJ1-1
TGTGCCAGTAGTATAGGTGGCAGTTTGAACACTGAAGCTTTCTTT
CASSIGGSLNTEAFF
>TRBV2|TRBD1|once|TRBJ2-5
TGTGCCAGCAGTCCAAACAGGGGGTACCAAGAGACCCAGTACTTC
CASSPNRGYQETQYF
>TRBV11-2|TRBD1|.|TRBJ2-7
TGTGCCAGCAGCTTAGGCCAGGGGGCTTACGAGCAGTACTTC
CASSLGQGAYEQYF
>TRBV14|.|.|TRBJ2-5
TGTGCCAGCAGCTTATCAGAGACCCAGTACTTC
CASSLSETQYF
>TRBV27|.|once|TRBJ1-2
TGTGCCAGCAGAACGACAGGCAGCTATGGCTACACCTTC
CASRTTGSYGYTF
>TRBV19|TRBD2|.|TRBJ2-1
TGTGCCAGTAGTAAGGGTAGCGGGCGTGGGAGCTCCTACAATGAGCAGTTCTTC
CASSKGSGRGSSYNEQFF
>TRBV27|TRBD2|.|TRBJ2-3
TGTGCCAGCTGGCCGGGGACTAGCGGCACAGATACGCAGTATTTT
CASWPGTSGTDTQYF
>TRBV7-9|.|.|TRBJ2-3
TGTGCCAGCAGCGCGGACATTAGCACAGATACGCAGTATTTT
CASSADISTDTQYF
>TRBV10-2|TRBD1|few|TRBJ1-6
TGCGCCAGCAGCCCACAGGGGGCGATTAATTCACCCCTCCACTTT
CASSPQGAINSPLHF
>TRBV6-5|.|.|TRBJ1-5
TGTGCCAGCAGTTACCCAGGACAGCATAGCAATCAGCCCCAGCATTTT
CASSYPGQHSNQPQHF
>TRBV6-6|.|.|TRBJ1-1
TGTGCCAGCACCTACAGGGAGAACACTGAAGCTTTCTTT
CASTYRENTEAFF
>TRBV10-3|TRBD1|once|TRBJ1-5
TGTGCCATCAGCCCGGACAGGGGCAATCAGCCCCAGCATTTT
CAISPDRGNQPQHF